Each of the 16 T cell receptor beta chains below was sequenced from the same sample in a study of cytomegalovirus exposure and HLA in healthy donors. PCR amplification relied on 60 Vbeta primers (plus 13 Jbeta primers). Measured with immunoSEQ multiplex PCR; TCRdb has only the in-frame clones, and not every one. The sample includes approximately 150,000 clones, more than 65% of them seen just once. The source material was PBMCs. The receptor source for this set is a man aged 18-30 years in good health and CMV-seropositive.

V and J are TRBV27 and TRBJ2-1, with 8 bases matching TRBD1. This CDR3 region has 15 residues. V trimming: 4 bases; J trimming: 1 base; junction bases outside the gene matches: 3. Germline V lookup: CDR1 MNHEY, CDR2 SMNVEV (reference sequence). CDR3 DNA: TGTGCCAGCAGTTCCGACAGGGGATCCTACAATGAGCAGTTCTTC. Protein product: CASSSDRGSYNEQFF.

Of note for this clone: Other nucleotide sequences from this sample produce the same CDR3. This chain's CDR3 is CASSQGGRGANTEAFF. As DNA, the CDR3 is TGTGCCAGCAGCCAAGGGGGGCGGGGGGCGAACACTGAAGCTTTCTTT. The chain carries TRBV14 and TRBJ1-1, with D tentatively TRBD1 (6 bases). This CDR3 region has 16 residues. Germline V gene sequence: CDR1 SGHDN, CDR2 FVKESK. Trimming removed 1 base at V and 1 base at J, with 13 bases between. Variable domain in full (rest from reference TRBV14 and TRBJ1-1): EAGVTQFPSHSVIEKGQTVTLRCDPISGHDNLYWYRRVMGKEIKFLLHFVKESKQDESGMPNNRFLAERTGGTYSTLKVQPAELEDSGVYFCASSQGGRGANTEAFFGQGTRLTVV.

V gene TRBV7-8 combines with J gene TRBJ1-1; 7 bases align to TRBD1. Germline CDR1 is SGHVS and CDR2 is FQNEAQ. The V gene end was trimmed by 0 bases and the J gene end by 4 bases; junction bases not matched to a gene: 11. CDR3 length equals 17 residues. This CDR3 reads CASSLAGTVGVSTEAFF. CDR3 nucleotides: TGTGCCAGCAGCTTAGCGGGGACAGTGGGAGTTAGCACTGAAGCTTTCTTT.

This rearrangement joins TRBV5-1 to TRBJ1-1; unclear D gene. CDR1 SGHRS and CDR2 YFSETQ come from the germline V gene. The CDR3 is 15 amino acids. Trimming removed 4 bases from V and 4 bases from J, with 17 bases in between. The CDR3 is CASSQTALKSTEAFF. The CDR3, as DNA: TGCGCCAGCAGCCAAACCGCCCTCAAGAGCACTGAAGCTTTCTTT.

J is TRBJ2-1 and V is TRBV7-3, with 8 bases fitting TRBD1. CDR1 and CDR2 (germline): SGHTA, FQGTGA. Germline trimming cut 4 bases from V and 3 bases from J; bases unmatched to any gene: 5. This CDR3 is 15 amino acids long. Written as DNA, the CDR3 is TGTGCCAGCAGCTACGGACAGGGCCGCTACAATGAGCAGTTCTTC. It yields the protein CASSYGQGRYNEQFF.

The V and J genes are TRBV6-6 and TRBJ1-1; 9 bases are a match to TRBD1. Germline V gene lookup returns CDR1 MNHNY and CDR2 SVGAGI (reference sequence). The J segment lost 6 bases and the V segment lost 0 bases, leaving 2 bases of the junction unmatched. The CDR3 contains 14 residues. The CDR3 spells CASSYSQGAAEAFF. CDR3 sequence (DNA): TGTGCCAGCAGTTACTCACAGGGGGCCGCTGAAGCTTTCTTT.

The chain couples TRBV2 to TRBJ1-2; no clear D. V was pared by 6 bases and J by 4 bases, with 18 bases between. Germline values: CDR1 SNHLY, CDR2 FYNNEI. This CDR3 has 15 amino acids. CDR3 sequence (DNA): TGTGCCAGCAGGTCGAGGGTCCAGGCAGGCTATGGCTACACCTTC. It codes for CASRSRVQAGYGYTF.

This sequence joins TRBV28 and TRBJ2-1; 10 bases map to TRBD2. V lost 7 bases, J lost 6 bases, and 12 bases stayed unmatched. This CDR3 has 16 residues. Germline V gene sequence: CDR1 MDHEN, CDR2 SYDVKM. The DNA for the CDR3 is TGTGCCAGCACTAGCCCTAGCGGGAGTCTTGGCAATGAGCAGTTCTTC. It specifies CASTSPSGSLGNEQFF.

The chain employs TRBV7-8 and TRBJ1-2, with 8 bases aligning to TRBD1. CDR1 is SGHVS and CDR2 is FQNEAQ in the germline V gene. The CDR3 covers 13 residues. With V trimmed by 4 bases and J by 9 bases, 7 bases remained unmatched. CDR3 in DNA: TGTGCCAGCAGCTCACAGGGGGGTGGGAGCTACACCTTC. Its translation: CASSSQGGGSYTF. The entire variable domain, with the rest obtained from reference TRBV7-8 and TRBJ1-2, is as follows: GAGVSQSPRYKVAKRGQDVALRCDPISGHVSLFWYQQALGQGPEFLTYFQNEAQLDKSGLPSDRFFAERPEGSVSTLKIQRTQQEDSAVYLCASSSQGGGSYTFGSGTRLTVV.

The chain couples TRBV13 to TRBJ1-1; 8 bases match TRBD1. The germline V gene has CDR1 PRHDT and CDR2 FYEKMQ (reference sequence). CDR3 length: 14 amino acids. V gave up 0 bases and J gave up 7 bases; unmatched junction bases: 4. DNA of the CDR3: TGTGCCAGCAGCTTAGGTGGGACAGGCAATGAAGCTTTCTTT. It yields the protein CASSLGGTGNEAFF.

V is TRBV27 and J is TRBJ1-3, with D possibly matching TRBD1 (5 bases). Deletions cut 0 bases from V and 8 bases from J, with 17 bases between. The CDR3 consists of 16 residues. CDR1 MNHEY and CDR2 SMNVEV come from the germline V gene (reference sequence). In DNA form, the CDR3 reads TGTGCCAGCAGTTTATCGGGGGGGTTTGGTGGCTACACCATATATTTT. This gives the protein CASSLSGGFGGYTIYF.

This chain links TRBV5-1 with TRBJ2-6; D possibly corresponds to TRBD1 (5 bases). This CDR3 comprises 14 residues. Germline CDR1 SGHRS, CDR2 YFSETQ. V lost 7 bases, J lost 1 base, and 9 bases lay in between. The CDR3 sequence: CASLDSSGANVLTF. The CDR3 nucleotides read TGCGCCAGCTTAGACAGTTCTGGGGCCAACGTCCTGACTTTC. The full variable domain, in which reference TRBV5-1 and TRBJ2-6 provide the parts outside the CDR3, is KAGVTQTPRYLIKTRGQQVTLSCSPISGHRSVSWYQQTPGQGLQFLFEYFSETQRNKGNFPGRFSGRQFSNSRSEMNVSTLELGDSALYLCASLDSSGANVLTFGAGSRLTVL.

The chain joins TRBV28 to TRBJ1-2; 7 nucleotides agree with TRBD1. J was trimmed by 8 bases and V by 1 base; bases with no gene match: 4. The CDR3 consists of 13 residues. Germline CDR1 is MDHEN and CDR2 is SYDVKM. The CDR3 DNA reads TGTGCCAGCAGTTTATTCCAGGGGGAGGGCTACACCTTC. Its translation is CASSLFQGEGYTF.

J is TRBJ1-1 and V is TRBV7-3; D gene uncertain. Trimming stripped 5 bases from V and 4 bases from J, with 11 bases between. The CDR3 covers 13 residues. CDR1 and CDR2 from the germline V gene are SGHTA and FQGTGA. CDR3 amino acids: CASSVAGSTEAFF. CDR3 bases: TGTGCCAGCAGCGTCGCGGGCAGCACTGAAGCTTTCTTT. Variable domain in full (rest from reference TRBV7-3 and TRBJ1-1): GAGVSQTPSNKVTEKGKYVELRCDPISGHTALYWYRQSLGQGPEFLIYFQGTGAADDSGLPNDRFFAVRPEGSVSTLKIQRTERGDSAVYLCASSVAGSTEAFFGQGTRLTVV.

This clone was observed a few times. The CDR3 is CASSSAGGPEAFF. In nucleotides, the CDR3 is TGTGCCAGCAGCAGCGCGGGAGGGCCTGAAGCTTTCTTT. V usage is TRBV6-6 and J usage is TRBJ1-1; D call uncertain. With 6 bases removed from V and 6 bases from J, the gap between germline ends came to 14 bases. This CDR3 comprises 13 residues. In germline, CDR1 is MNHNY, CDR2 SVGAGI (reference sequence).

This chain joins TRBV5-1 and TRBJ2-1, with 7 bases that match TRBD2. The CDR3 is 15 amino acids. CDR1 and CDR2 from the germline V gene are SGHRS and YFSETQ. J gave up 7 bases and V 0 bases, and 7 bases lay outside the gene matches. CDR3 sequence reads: CASSLARTSGNEQFF. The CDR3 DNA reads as TGCGCCAGCAGCTTGGCCAGGACTAGTGGGAATGAGCAGTTCTTC.